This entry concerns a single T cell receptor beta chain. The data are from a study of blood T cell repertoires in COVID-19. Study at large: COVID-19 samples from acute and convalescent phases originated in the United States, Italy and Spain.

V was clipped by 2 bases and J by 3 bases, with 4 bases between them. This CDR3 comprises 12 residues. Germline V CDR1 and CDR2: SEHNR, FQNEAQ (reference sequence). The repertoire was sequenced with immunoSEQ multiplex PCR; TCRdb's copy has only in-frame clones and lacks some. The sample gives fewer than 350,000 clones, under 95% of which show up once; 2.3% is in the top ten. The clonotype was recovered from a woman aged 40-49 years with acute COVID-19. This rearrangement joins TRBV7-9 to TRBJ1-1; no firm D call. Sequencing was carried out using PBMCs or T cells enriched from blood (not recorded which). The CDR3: CASSLSYTEAFF. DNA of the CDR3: TGTGCCAGCAGCTTATCATACACTGAAGCTTTCTTT.